The source of this T cell receptor beta chain is a study of persistence of HIV-infected CD4 T cells. Overall study: Multiple blood draws of up to roughly 200 mL, except two donors with single leukapheresis.

The stimulus was an HIV-1 Gag 15-mer peptide pool, about 1 ug/peptide/mL. CD4+ T cells upregulating both CD40 ligand and CD69 were sorted as responding cells. Donors had CD4+ T cell counts above 400 cells/uL and were CMV-seropositive. Findings of the study overall: Compared with CD3/CD28-stimulated cells, CMV- and Gag-responding cells showed lower TCRbeta richness.

This clone showed up just once. Its antigen is unidentified. The libraries were made with immunoSEQ version 4 in survey mode. Template was genomic DNA at roughly 9.6 ng/uL, with up to 1 ug used per sample. Profiling relied on immunoSEQ multiplex PCR, and the TCRdb table lists in-frame clones only, not all of them. This repertoire shows under 40,000 clones, 70% found once; its top ten account for approximately 1.5%. CDR1 and CDR2 (germline): KGHDR, SFDVKD. The length of the CDR3 is 16 residues. V shed 3 bases and J 3 bases; nucleotides not matched to a gene: 8. Here the sequenced sample was CD4+ T cells sorted from PBMCs after roughly 17-hour stimulation, taken from a patient who received antiretroviral therapy. The chain employs TRBV24-1 and TRBJ2-5; 8 bases map to TRBD1. The TCR was taken from an adult man with HIV who was CMV-seropositive. The CDR3: CATSDPSPGQEETQYF. Written as DNA, the CDR3 is TGTGCCACCAGTGATCCCTCCCCGGGACAGGAAGAGACCCAGTACTTC.